The present T cell receptor (beta chain) was sequenced within a study of technical replicates of blood from several donors (dated by TCRdb to the late 2010s). The library was prepared using the immunoSEQ multiplex PCR assay. This is the immuneACCESS table as TCRdb keeps it, with only in-frame sequences that have V and J called. A part of the clones is gone; compared with another copy, unresolved V genes explain less than half, and the rest is unexplained. For this sample there are roughly 14,000 clones; approximately 81% appear just once. The ten top clones hold around 11% of the sample. The germline V gene specifies SGHRS as CDR1 and YFSETQ as CDR2. The CDR3 contains 15 residues, cysteine and phenylalanine counted. The read is trimmed to its CDR3 DNA, 45 bases read in frame from base 1. Ends trimmed: V by 4 bases, J by 1 base; bases unmatched to a gene: 4. This clone was observed once. Its antigen remains unidentified. Base qualities are not at hand, and no much larger clone is one base apart.

Material: PBMCs. Recombination connected TRBV5-1 to TRBJ2-1, with 8 bases aligning to TRBD2. This clonotype was obtained from a human donor in good health. The DNA sequence reads TGCGCCAGCAGCCTCGGACTAGCTTCCTACAATGAGCAGTTCTTC. It specifies CASSLGLASYNEQFF. The entire variable domain, with the stretches around the CDR3 drawn from the reference TRBV5-1 and TRBJ2-1 proteins, is KAGVTQTPRYLIKTRGQQVTLSCSPISGHRSVSWYQQTPGQGLQFLFEYFSETQRNKGNFPGRFSGRQFSNSRSEMNVSTLELGDSALYLCASSLGLASYNEQFFGPGTRLTVL.